This T cell receptor beta chain was identified in a study of blood T cell repertoires in COVID-19. Study overall: Sites in the United States, Italy and Spain provided acute and convalescent COVID-19 samples. T cells, B-cell-depleted T cells, or PBMCs supplied cDNA or gDNA.

Original handling: Estimation of nucleated cell counts relied on the amplification of reference gene primers. Sequencing was performed with immunoSEQ multiplex PCR; in TCRdb, only in-frame clones are kept and a portion is missing. For V, J and clone size, that table is used; D and trimming come from the DNA. This table holds 130,000 to 150,000 clones, roughly four fifths found once. In germline, CDR1 is SEHNR, CDR2 FQNEAQ (reference sequence). The CDR3 sequence is 14 residues long. Trimming took 3 bases from V and 3 from J, leaving 11 bases between them. V gene TRBV7-9 combines with J gene TRBJ1-1, with D possibly TRBD1 on 5 matching bases. This clonotype was sampled from a human donor with acute or convalescent COVID-19. The donor label of this sample is uncertain. Sequencing used peripheral blood. CDR3 bases: TGTGCCAGCAGCTTGGGGGGAGCGGACACTGAAGCTTTCTTT. It codes for CASSLGGADTEAFF.